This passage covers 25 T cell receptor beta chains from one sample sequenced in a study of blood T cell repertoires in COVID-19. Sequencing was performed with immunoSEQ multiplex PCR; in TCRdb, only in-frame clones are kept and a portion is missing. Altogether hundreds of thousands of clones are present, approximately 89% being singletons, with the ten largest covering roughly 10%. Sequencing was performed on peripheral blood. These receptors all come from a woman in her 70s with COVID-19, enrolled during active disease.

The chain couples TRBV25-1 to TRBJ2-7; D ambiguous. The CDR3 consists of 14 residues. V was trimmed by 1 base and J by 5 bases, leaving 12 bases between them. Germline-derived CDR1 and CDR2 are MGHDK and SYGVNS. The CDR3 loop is CASSESAGRHEQYF. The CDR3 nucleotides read TGTGCCAGCAGTGAATCGGCAGGTCGACACGAGCAGTACTTC.

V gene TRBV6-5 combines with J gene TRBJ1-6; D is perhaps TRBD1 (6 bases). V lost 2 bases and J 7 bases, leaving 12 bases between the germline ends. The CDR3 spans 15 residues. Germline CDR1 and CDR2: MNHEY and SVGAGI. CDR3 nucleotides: TGTGCCAGCAGTTACCACGACAGGAACAATTCACCCCTCCACTTT. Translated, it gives CASSYHDRNNSPLHF.

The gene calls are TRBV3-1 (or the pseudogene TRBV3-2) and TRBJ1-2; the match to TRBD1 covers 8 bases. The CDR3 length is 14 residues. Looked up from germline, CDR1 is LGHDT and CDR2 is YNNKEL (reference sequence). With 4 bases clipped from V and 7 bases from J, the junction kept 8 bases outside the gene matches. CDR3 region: CASSLGQGVSGYTF. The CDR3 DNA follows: TGTGCCAGCAGCCTCGGACAGGGCGTAAGTGGCTACACCTTC.

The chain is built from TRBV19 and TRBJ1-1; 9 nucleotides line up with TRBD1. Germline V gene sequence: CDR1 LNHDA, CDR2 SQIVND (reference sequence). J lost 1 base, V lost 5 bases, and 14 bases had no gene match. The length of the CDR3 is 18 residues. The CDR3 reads CASSLPGQGVAWNTEAFF. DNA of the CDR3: TGTGCCAGTAGTCTACCGGGACAGGGAGTAGCATGGAACACTGAAGCTTTCTTT. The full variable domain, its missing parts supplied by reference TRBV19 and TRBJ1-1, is DGGITQSPKYLFRKEGQNVTLSCEQNLNHDAMYWYRQDPGQGLRLIYYSQIVNDFQKGDIAEGYSVSREKKESFPLTVTSAQKNPTAFYLCASSLPGQGVAWNTEAFFGQGTRLTVV.

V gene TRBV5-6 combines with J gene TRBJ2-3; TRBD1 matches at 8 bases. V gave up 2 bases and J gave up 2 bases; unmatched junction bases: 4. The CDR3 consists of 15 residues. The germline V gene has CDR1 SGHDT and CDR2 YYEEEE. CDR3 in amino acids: CASSLEDRDTDTQYF. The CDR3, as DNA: TGTGCCAGCAGCTTAGAGGACAGGGACACAGATACGCAGTATTTT.

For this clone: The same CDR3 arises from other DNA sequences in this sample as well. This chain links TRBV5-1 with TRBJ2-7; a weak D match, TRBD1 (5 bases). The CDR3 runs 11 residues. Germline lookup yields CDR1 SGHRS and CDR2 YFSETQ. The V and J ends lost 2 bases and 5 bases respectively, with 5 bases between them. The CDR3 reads CASSFRDEQYF. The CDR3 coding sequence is TGCGCCAGCAGCTTCAGGGACGAGCAGTACTTC.

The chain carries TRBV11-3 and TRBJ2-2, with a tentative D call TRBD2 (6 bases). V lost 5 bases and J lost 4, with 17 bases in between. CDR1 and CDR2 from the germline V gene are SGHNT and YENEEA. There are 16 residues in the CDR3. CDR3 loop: CASSPPPGALTGELFF. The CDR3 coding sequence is TGTGCCAGCAGCCCCCCTCCGGGAGCCCTCACCGGGGAGCTGTTTTTT.

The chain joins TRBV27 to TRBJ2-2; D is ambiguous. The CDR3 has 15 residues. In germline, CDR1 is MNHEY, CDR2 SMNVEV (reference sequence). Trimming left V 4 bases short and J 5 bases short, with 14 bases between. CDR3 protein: CASSSARVGTGELFF. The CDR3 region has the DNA TGTGCCAGCAGTTCGGCCCGGGTTGGGACCGGGGAGCTGTTTTTT.

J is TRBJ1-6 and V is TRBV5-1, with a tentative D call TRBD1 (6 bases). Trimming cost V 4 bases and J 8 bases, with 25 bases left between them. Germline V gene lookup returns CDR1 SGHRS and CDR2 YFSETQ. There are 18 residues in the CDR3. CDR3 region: CASSRGDQQGGSYSPLHF. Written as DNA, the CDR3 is TGCGCCAGCAGCCGGGGGGACCAACAGGGCGGGAGTTATTCACCCCTCCACTTT.

CDR3 region: CASSVDRINEQYF. DNA for the CDR3: TGTGCCAGCAGCGTGGACAGGATTAACGAGCAGTACTTC. This chain joins TRBV5-4 and TRBJ2-7; 7 bases are a match to TRBD1. This CDR3 has 13 residues. The V and J ends lost 4 bases and 5 bases, in that order; junction bases with no gene match: 6. Germline V gene lookup returns CDR1 SGHNT and CDR2 YYREEE (reference sequence).

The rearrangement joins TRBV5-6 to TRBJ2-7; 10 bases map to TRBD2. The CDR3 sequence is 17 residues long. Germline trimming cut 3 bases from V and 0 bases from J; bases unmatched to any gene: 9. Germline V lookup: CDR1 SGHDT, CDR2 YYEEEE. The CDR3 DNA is TGTGCCAGCAGCTGGGGACCTAGCGGGAGTACCTCCTACGAGCAGTACTTC. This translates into CASSWGPSGSTSYEQYF.

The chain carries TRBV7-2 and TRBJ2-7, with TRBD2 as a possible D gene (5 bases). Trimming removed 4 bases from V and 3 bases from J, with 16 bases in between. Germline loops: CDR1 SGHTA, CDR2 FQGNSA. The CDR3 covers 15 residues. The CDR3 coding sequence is TGTGCCAGCAGCTCGCGGGTTCTAAAGGGCTACGAGCAGTACTTC. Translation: CASSSRVLKGYEQYF. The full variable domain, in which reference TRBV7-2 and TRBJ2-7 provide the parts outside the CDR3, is GAGVSQSPSNKVTEKGKDVELRCDPISGHTALYWYRQSLGQGLEFLIYFQGNSAPDKSGLPSDRFSAERTGGSVSTLTIQRTQQEDSAVYLCASSSRVLKGYEQYFGPGTRLTVT.

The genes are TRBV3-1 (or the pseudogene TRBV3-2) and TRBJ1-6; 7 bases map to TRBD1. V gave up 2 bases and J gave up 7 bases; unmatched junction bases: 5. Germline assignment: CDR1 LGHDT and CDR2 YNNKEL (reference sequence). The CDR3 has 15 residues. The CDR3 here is CASSQWGQRNSPLHF. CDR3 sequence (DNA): TGTGCCAGCAGCCAATGGGGACAGAGAAATTCACCCCTCCACTTT.

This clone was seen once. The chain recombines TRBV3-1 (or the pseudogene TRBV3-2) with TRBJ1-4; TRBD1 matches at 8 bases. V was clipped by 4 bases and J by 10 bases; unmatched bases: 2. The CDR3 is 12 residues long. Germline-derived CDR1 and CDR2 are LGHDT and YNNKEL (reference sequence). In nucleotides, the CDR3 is TGTGCCAGCAGCCCTGGACAGGGAAAACTGTTTTTT. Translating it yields CASSPGQGKLFF.

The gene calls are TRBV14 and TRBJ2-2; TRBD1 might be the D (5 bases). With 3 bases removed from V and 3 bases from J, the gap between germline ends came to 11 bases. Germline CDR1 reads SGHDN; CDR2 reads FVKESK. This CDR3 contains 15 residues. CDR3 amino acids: CASSHQLGDTGELFF. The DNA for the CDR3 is TGTGCCAGCAGCCACCAGCTAGGGGACACCGGGGAGCTGTTTTTT.

This chain's CDR3 is CASSGQRNEKLFF. The CDR3 region has the DNA TGTGCCAGTAGCGGACAGAGAAATGAAAAACTGTTTTTT. The gene calls are TRBV19 and TRBJ1-4, with D possibly TRBD1 on 6 matching bases. CDR3 size: 13 residues. The germline gives CDR1 LNHDA, CDR2 SQIVND (reference sequence). V dropped 6 bases and J dropped 5 bases, with 10 bases sitting between them.

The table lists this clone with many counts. The CDR3: CASSPPQLREKLFF. The DNA of the CDR3 is TGTGCCAGCTCACCACCTCAGCTCAGGGAAAAACTGTTTTTT. The rearrangement uses TRBV18 and TRBJ1-4; D gene ambiguous. The CDR3 runs to 14 residues. CDR1 is KGHSH and CDR2 is LQKENI in the germline V gene. V lost 0 bases, J lost 8 bases, and 10 bases lay in between.

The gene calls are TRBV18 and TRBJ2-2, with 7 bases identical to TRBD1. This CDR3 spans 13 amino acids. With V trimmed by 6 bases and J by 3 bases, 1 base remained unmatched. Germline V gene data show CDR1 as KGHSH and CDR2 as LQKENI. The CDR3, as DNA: TGTGCCAGCTCCGACAGGGACACCGGGGAGCTGTTTTTT. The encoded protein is CASSDRDTGELFF.

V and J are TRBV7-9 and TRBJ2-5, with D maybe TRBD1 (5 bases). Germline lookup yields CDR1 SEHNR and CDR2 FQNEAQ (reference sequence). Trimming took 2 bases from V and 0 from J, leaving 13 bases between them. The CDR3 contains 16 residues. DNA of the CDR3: TGTGCCAGCAGCTTACAACGGACACCGTACCAAGAGACCCAGTACTTC. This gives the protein CASSLQRTPYQETQYF.

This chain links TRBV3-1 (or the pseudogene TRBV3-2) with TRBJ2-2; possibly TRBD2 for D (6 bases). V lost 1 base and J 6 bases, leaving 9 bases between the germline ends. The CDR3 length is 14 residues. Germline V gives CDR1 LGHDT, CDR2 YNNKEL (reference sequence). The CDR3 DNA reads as TGTGCCAGCAGCCAAGGACTAGTCCCCGGGGAGCTGTTTTTT. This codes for CASSQGLVPGELFF.

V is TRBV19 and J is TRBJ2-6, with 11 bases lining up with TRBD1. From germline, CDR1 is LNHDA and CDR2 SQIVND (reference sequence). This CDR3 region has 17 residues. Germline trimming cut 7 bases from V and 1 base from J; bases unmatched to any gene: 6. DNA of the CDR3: TGTGCCAGTACCACTGGACAGGGGGCTTCTGGGGCCAACGTCCTGACTTTC. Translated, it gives CASTTGQGASGANVLTF.

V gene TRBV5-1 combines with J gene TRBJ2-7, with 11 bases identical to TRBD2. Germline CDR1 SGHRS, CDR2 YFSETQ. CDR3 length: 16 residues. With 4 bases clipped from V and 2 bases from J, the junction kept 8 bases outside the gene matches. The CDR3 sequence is CASSPIAGGPAYEQYF. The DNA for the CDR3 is TGCGCCAGCAGCCCAATAGCGGGAGGGCCCGCCTACGAGCAGTACTTC.

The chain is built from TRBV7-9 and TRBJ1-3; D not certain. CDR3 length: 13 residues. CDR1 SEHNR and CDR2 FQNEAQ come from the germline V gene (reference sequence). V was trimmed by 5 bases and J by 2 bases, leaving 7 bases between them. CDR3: CASSPVPGNTIYF. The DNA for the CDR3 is TGTGCCAGCAGCCCAGTACCTGGAAACACCATATATTTT.

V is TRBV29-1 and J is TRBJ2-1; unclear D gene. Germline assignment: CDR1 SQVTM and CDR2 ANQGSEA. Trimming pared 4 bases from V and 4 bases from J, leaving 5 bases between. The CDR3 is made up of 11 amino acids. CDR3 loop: CSVGSYNEQFF. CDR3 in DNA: TGCAGCGTTGGGAGTTACAATGAGCAGTTCTTC.

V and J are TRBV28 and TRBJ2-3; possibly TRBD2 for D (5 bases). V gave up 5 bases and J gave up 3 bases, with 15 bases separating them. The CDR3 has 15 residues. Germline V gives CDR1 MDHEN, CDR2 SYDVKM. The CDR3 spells CASSTPGWGTDTQYF. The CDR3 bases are TGTGCCAGCAGTACTCCGGGGTGGGGTACAGATACGCAGTATTTT. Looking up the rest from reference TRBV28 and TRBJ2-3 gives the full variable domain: DVKVTQSSRYLVKRTGEKVFLECVQDMDHENMFWYRQDPGLGLRLIYFSYDVKMKEKGDIPEGYSVSREKKERFSLILESASTNQTSMYLCASSTPGWGTDTQYFGPGTRLTVL.